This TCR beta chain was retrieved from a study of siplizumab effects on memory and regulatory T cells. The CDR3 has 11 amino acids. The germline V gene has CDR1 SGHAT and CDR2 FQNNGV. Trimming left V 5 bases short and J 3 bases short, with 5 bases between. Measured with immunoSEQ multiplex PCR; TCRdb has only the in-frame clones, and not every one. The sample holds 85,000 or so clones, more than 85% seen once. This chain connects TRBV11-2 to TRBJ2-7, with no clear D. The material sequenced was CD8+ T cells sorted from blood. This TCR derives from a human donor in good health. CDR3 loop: CASSPGYEQYF. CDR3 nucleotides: TGTGCCAGCAGCCCCGGCTACGAGCAGTACTTC.